This is a list of T cell receptor beta chains from one sample in a study of blood T cell repertoires in COVID-19. Generated by immunoSEQ multiplex PCR, the TCRdb table keeps only in-frame clones and is missing some. Altogether 250,000 to 300,000 clones are present, about 90% being singletons, with the ten largest covering more than 9.5%. Sequenced input: peripheral blood. The receptors originated from a woman in her 30s with COVID-19, enrolled during active disease. Each CDR3 is given with its conserved first and last residue. Each record gives: V gene, D gene, J gene, clone size, CDR3 protein, CDR3 DNA. D genes are given only for firm matches. Only some rows state a clone size, as once, few, many or a class for expanded clones.

V: TRBV19; D: TRBD2; J: TRBJ2-1; size: -; CDR3: CASTFAGGLANEQFF; DNA: TGTGCCAGTACCTTCGCTGGCGGACTAGCGAATGAGCAGTTCTTC
V: TRBV4-1; D: TRBD2; J: TRBJ2-5; size: -; CDR3: CASSQYWTSGGQETQYF; DNA: TGCGCCAGCAGCCAATACTGGACTAGCGGAGGCCAAGAGACCCAGTACTTC
V: TRBV7-9; D: -; J: TRBJ2-5; size: -; CDR3: CASSLEEGTQYF; DNA: TGTGCCAGCAGCTTAGAGGAGGGGACCCAGTACTTC
V: TRBV2; D: TRBD2; J: TRBJ2-2; size: -; CDR3: CASSENPLAGVTGELFF; DNA: TGTGCCAGCAGTGAGAACCCCCTAGCGGGGGTTACCGGGGAGCTGTTTTTT
V: TRBV10-2; D: -; J: TRBJ2-2; size: -; CDR3: CASSPEVPRSGELFF; DNA: TGCGCCAGCAGTCCCGAGGTACCAAGATCCGGGGAGCTGTTTTTT
V: TRBV2; D: -; J: TRBJ2-7; size: -; CDR3: CASGHYEQYF; DNA: TGTGCCAGCGGGCACTACGAGCAGTACTTC
V: TRBV6-4; D: -; J: TRBJ2-2; size: -; CDR3: CASSESIKARTGELFF; DNA: TGTGCCAGCAGTGAAAGTATCAAGGCGAGGACCGGGGAGCTGTTTTTT
V: TRBV27; D: -; J: TRBJ1-5; size: -; CDR3: CASARGSNQPQHF; DNA: TGTGCCAGCGCACGGGGTAGCAATCAGCCCCAGCATTTT
V: TRBV13; D: -; J: TRBJ1-2; size: -; CDR3: CASSCSGTNYGYTF; DNA: TGTGCCAGCAGCTGCAGCGGTACTAACTATGGCTACACCTTC
V: TRBV27; D: TRBD1; J: TRBJ1-4; size: -; CDR3: CASSYRGQGGKLFF; DNA: TGTGCCAGCAGTTACCGGGGACAGGGGGGGAAACTGTTTTTT
V: TRBV7-2; D: -; J: TRBJ2-7; size: -; CDR3: CASSLAAASYEQYF; DNA: TGTGCCAGCAGCTTAGCGGCGGCGTCATACGAGCAGTACTTC
V: TRBV7-8; D: -; J: TRBJ2-7; size: -; CDR3: CASSLYGYEQYF; DNA: TGTGCCAGCAGCTTATACGGCTACGAGCAGTACTTC
V: TRBV5-5; D: -; J: TRBJ2-5; size: -; CDR3: CASSFWGGADQETQYF; DNA: TGTGCCAGCAGCTTTTGGGGGGGGGCCGATCAAGAGACCCAGTACTTC
V: TRBV7-2; D: TRBD2; J: TRBJ2-1; size: -; CDR3: CASSLLGTSGGFSYNEQFF; DNA: TGTGCCAGCAGCTTACTCGGGACTAGCGGGGGTTTCTCCTACAATGAGCAGTTCTTC
V: TRBV11-3; D: TRBD1; J: TRBJ2-7; size: -; CDR3: CASSPLGQTSEQYF; DNA: TGTGCCAGCAGCCCACTGGGACAGACCTCGGAGCAGTACTTC
V: TRBV7-2; D: -; J: TRBJ1-3; size: -; CDR3: CASSLGFQGRSGNTIYF; DNA: TGTGCCAGCAGCTTAGGATTCCAGGGTCGCTCTGGAAACACCATATATTTT
V: TRBV6-2/TRBV6-3; D: -; J: TRBJ2-1; size: once; CDR3: CASSGGPRAGYYNEQFF; DNA: TGTGCCAGCAGTGGGGGGCCGCGAGCGGGGTACTACAATGAGCAGTTCTTC
V: TRBV4-1; D: -; J: TRBJ1-3; size: -; CDR3: CASSPQGNGNTIYF; DNA: TGCGCCAGCAGCCCCCAGGGCAACGGAAACACCATATATTTT
V: TRBV2; D: -; J: TRBJ1-1; size: -; CDR3: CASSEPQLNTEAFF; DNA: TGTGCCAGCAGTGAACCCCAATTGAACACTGAAGCTTTCTTT
V: TRBV11-3; D: -; J: TRBJ1-1; size: -; CDR3: CASSLGQNEAFF; DNA: TGTGCCAGCAGCCTAGGACAGAACGAAGCTTTCTTT
V: TRBV10-3; D: -; J: TRBJ1-1; size: few; CDR3: CAISPNREGTEAFF; DNA: TGTGCCATCAGCCCAAACAGGGAGGGAACTGAAGCTTTCTTT
V: TRBV2; D: -; J: TRBJ1-3; size: -; CDR3: CASSRANSGNTIYF; DNA: TGTGCCAGCAGCCGAGCAAACTCTGGAAACACCATATATTTT
V: TRBV27; D: TRBD2; J: TRBJ2-3; size: once; CDR3: CASSRTSGGARFGTDTQYF; DNA: TGTGCCAGCAGTCGCACTAGCGGGGGGGCTCGTTTTGGGACAGATACGCAGTATTTT
V: TRBV5-1; D: -; J: TRBJ2-5; size: -; CDR3: CASSFHRGETQYF; DNA: TGCGCCAGCAGCTTCCATAGGGGAGAGACCCAGTACTTC
V: TRBV29-1; D: -; J: TRBJ2-6; size: -; CDR3: CSTLGGKNVLTF; DNA: TGCAGCACCCTTGGGGGGAAAAACGTCCTGACTTTC
V: TRBV2; D: -; J: TRBJ1-1; size: -; CDR3: CASSGLGDTEAFF; DNA: TGTGCCAGCAGCGGGCTCGGGGACACTGAAGCTTTCTTT
V: TRBV18; D: -; J: TRBJ2-1; size: -; CDR3: CASSPPGGEQFF; DNA: TGTGCCAGCTCACCACCGGGGGGTGAGCAGTTCTTC
V: TRBV5-1; D: -; J: TRBJ1-5; size: -; CDR3: CASSFSGHQPQHF; DNA: TGCGCCAGCAGCTTTTCAGGGCATCAGCCCCAGCATTTT
V: TRBV4-1; D: -; J: TRBJ1-2; size: -; CDR3: CASSQDRRTPYGYTF; DNA: TGCGCCAGCAGCCAAGATCGGAGGACCCCCTATGGCTACACCTTC
V: TRBV5-1; D: TRBD1; J: TRBJ2-1; size: -; CDR3: CASTRGQLPGMDEQFF; DNA: TGCGCCAGCACCAGGGGACAGCTTCCAGGGATGGATGAGCAGTTCTTC
V: TRBV28; D: -; J: TRBJ1-6; size: -; CDR3: CATTTQGIYNSPLHF; DNA: TGTGCCACGACGACACAGGGAATATATAATTCACCCCTCCACTTT
V: TRBV5-1; D: -; J: TRBJ1-2; size: once; CDR3: CASSLGTDSYGYTF; DNA: TGCGCCAGCAGCTTGGGGACAGACTCTTATGGCTACACCTTC
V: TRBV19; D: -; J: TRBJ1-1; size: -; CDR3: CASESSGNTEAFF; DNA: TGTGCCAGCGAGAGCTCAGGGAACACTGAAGCTTTCTTT
V: TRBV6-7; D: TRBD2; J: TRBJ2-7; size: -; CDR3: CASSYPGGGVSYEQYF; DNA: TGTGCCAGCAGTTACCCGGGGGGGGGCGTCTCCTACGAGCAGTACTTC
V: TRBV18; D: -; J: TRBJ2-1; size: -; CDR3: CASSPQADNEQFF; DNA: TGTGCCAGCTCACCACAAGCGGACAATGAGCAGTTCTTC